Below, one TCR beta chain is given with its context. The patients all showed relapse after autologous stem cell transplantation, while their brentuximab vedotin exposure varied. The record originates from a study of PD-1 blockade in classical Hodgkin lymphoma. The protocol was immunoSEQ multiplex PCR, while the TCRdb copy is restricted to in-frame clones and leaves out a portion. The data show 30,000 to 40,000 clones, around 80% seen once. The input for sequencing was peripheral blood mononuclear cells (PBMCs), taken at baseline. The sequence was obtained from a human donor with classical Hodgkin lymphoma.

The chain's CDR3 is CASSPGVSYEQYF. The CDR3 DNA reads TGTGCCAGCAGCCCGGGGGTCTCCTACGAGCAGTACTTC. V usage is TRBV9 and J usage is TRBJ2-7, with D possibly being TRBD2 (6 bases). The ends were cut back, 4 bases at V and 0 bases at J, with 8 bases in the middle. Germline-derived CDR1 and CDR2 are SGDLS and YYNGEE. The CDR3 totals 13 residues.